The clone carrying this T cell receptor beta chain showed up many times. Antigen: not known. It was with unique molecular identifiers that the TCRbeta library was prepared. One entry per CDR3 protein results from TCRdb running MiXCR on the PCR reads. The sample has fewer than 350,000 distinct CDR3 sequences, around a tenth seen once; the top ten hold 20% to 30%. CDR1 is MNHEY, CDR2 SVGAGI, per germline. The CDR3 runs 17 residues. The ends lost 0 bases at V and 2 bases at J; junction bases unmatched: 4. The record originates from a study of T-cell reconstitution after alpha-beta-depleted transplantation in children. Study observations and caveats: As was reported, about two months after transplant, alpha-beta T cells came from several hundred expanded graft clones. T-cell counts and diversity at one year post-transplant came mainly from newly produced T cells.

The specimen comprised peripheral blood, sampled 180 days after TCRalphabeta/CD19-depleted stem cell transplant. This clonotype was sampled from a male patient between 2 and 9 years old who had a stem cell transplant for chronic granulomatous disease, so the T cells may come from the graft donor. The J gene is TRBJ2-7, the V gene TRBV6-5, with 13 bases identical to TRBD2. The CDR3 loop reads CASSYSGLAGRTYEQYF. The CDR3 DNA reads as TGTGCCAGCAGTTACTCGGGACTAGCGGGGCGAACCTACGAGCAGTACTTC.